This T cell receptor (beta chain) was captured in a study of tumor and adjacent non-tumor tissue in lung cancer. Whole-study results and caveats: Normal lung showed higher cumulative top 100 clone frequency than tumor.

Points on this clonotype: Its matching antigen is unknown.

The template was RNA from unsorted bulk tissue. More than 3 cm separated this lung sample from the edge of the tumor. Per germline, CDR1 DFQATT and CDR2 SNEGSKA (reference sequence). V gave up 4 bases and J gave up 7 bases, with 10 bases separating them. The CDR3 covers 11 residues. A modified ARM-PCR protocol with three rounds of nested PCR amplified TCRbeta. A single record per CDR3 protein comes from TCRdb applying MiXCR to the multiplex PCR reads. There are 90,000 to 110,000 distinct CDR3 sequences in the sample; 60% to 65% occur only once, and around a fifth lies in the top ten. This TCR was sampled from a man aged 55 to 70 with non-small cell lung cancer. The chain employs TRBV20-1 and TRBJ1-1; no clear D. Sequencing was carried out using distant non-tumor lung tissue. The DNA of the CDR3 is TGCAGTGCTACCCGAGGGAGTGAAGCTTTCTTT. Translated, it gives CSATRGSEAFF.